Shown below are 18 T cell receptor beta chains from a single sample sequenced in a study of early T cells in non-severe SARS-CoV-2 infection. MiXCR, applied by TCRdb to the 5' RACE reads, yields one record per CDR3 protein. Of tens of thousands of distinct CDR3 sequences listed, 8.7% are singletons. The specimen comprised whole blood, sampled at baseline. All receptors derive from an adult who was a healthcare worker with PCR-confirmed SARS-CoV-2 infection or an uninfected control (not recorded which).

At least ten counts were recorded for this clonotype. The J gene is TRBJ2-2, the V gene TRBV14; no firm D call. CDR1 SGHDN and CDR2 FVKESK come from the germline V gene. The CDR3 spans 14 residues. V was shortened by 7 bases and J by 5 bases, with 14 bases between the two germline ends. The CDR3 DNA follows: TGTGCCAGCATCGGCCAGCGCGCAACCGGGGAGCTGTTTTTT. It encodes CASIGQRATGELFF.

This clonotype was counted between two and nine times. The rearrangement links TRBV6-5 to TRBJ2-1, with a weak D call TRBD2 (6 bases). Looked up from germline, CDR1 is MNHEY and CDR2 is SVGAGI. There are 15 residues in the CDR3. Between the trimmed V and J ends, which lost 2 bases and 6 bases, there was a span of 14 bases. CDR3 sequence: CASSYKAGPGNEQFF. CDR3 sequence (DNA): TGTGCCAGCAGTTACAAGGCGGGGCCGGGCAATGAGCAGTTCTTC.

There are a few counts of this clonotype. This chain links TRBV7-2 with TRBJ1-2; 8 bases line up with TRBD1. The CDR3 loop spans 15 amino acids. V was pared by 5 bases and J by 2 bases, with 7 bases of the junction left unmatched. Germline lookup yields CDR1 SGHTA and CDR2 FQGNSA. The CDR3 DNA follows: TGTGCCAGCAGCACACGGACAGGGACGAACTATGGCTACACCTTC. It specifies CASSTRTGTNYGYTF.

Many counts were recorded for this clonotype. This chain joins TRBV6-5 and TRBJ1-2, with TRBD1 matching 11 bases. CDR1 is MNHEY and CDR2 is SVGAGI in the germline V gene. The CDR3 covers 13 residues. V trimming: 4 bases; J trimming: 7 bases; junction bases outside the gene matches: 2. The CDR3 here is CASSWTGGSGYTF. The CDR3 DNA reads TGTGCCAGCAGTTGGACAGGGGGCAGTGGCTACACCTTC.

This clonotype was recorded at least ten times. V gene TRBV29-1 combines with J gene TRBJ2-7, with 9 bases identical to TRBD1. The CDR3 has 12 residues. V was pared by 6 bases and J by 5 bases, with 5 bases of the junction left unmatched. Germline V lookup: CDR1 SQVTM, CDR2 ANQGSEA. CDR3 bases: TGCAGCGTCGGGGGACAGGGAAACGAGCAGTACTTC. Encoded protein: CSVGGQGNEQYF.

This clonotype appeared many times. The chain employs TRBV7-9 and TRBJ2-1; TRBD1 matches 7 bases. This CDR3 is 13 amino acids long. CDR1 SEHNR and CDR2 FQNEAQ come from the germline V gene (reference sequence). V shed 6 bases, J shed 8 bases, and the junction held 7 bases outside the gene matches. In DNA, the CDR3 is TGTGCCAGCAGGGGACAGAACCCGGATGAGCAGTTCTTC. Protein: CASRGQNPDEQFF.

This CDR3 is CASTKPNGSGRAQGTQYF. The CDR3 DNA sequence: TGCGCCAGCACAAAACCCAACGGTAGCGGGAGGGCCCAAGGTACGCAGTATTTT. The V call is TRBV5-1, the J call TRBJ2-3, with TRBD2 matching over 11 bases. Germline V gene sequence: CDR1 SGHRS, CDR2 YFSETQ. Trimming removed 6 bases from V and 8 bases from J; junction bases left unmatched: 20. The CDR3 has 18 amino acids. The whole variable domain, filled in from reference TRBV5-1 and TRBJ2-3, reads KAGVTQTPRYLIKTRGQQVTLSCSPISGHRSVSWYQQTPGQGLQFLFEYFSETQRNKGNFPGRFSGRQFSNSRSEMNVSTLELGDSALYLCASTKPNGSGRAQGTQYFGPGTRLTVL.

This clonotype was detected ten times or more. CDR3 DNA: TGTGCCAGCAGTTGGGGACAGGGGGCCACAGATACGCAGTATTTT. Translation gives CASSWGQGATDTQYF. The J gene is TRBJ2-3, the V gene TRBV12-3 or TRBV12-4, with 12 nucleotides matching TRBD1. The CDR3 is 15 residues long. V gave up 4 bases and J gave up 2 bases; unmatched junction bases: 1.

This clonotype showed up many times. This chain links TRBV7-9 with TRBJ2-2; TRBD1 is a possible D gene (6 bases). Germline assignment: CDR1 SEHNR and CDR2 FQNEAQ (reference sequence). The V end was cut by 1 base, the J end by 5 bases, with 14 bases between. This CDR3 has 16 amino acids. The CDR3 DNA follows: TGTGCCAGCAGCTTAGTATGGGACACCCGAACCGGGGAGCTGTTTTTT. Protein product: CASSLVWDTRTGELFF.

The V call is TRBV11-3, the J call TRBJ2-7, with a tentative D call TRBD1 (6 bases). Per germline, CDR1 SGHNT and CDR2 YENEEA. V was shortened by 2 bases and J by 5 bases, with 19 bases between the two germline ends. The CDR3 sequence is 16 residues long. The CDR3 nucleotides are TGTGCCAGCAGCTTAACCCCCTCCACAGGGCCCCACGAGCAGTACTTC. It specifies CASSLTPSTGPHEQYF.

This clonotype has more than one count but fewer than ten. This chain links TRBV5-1 with TRBJ2-2; 9 bases align to TRBD2. The CDR3 runs 14 residues. Looked up from germline, CDR1 is SGHRS and CDR2 is YFSETQ. Trimming cost V 9 bases and J 1 base; bases outside gene matches: 4. The CDR3 sequence is CATRLAVNTGELFF. The CDR3 coding sequence is TGCGCCACCAGACTAGCGGTGAACACCGGGGAGCTGTTTTTT.

This clonotype was recorded a few times. The chain recombines TRBV2 with TRBJ1-1, with no clear D. This CDR3 has 14 residues. Trimming took 4 bases from V and 4 from J, leaving 13 bases between them. Germline V gene lookup returns CDR1 SNHLY and CDR2 FYNNEI. CDR3 sequence reads: CASSGGSRATEAFF. As DNA, the CDR3 is TGTGCCAGCAGTGGCGGTAGTAGAGCCACTGAAGCTTTCTTT. Based on the CDR3 plus reference TRBV2 and TRBJ1-1, the full variable domain is EPEVTQTPSHQVTQMGQEVILRCVPISNHLYFYWYRQILGQKVEFLVSFYNNEISEKSEIFDDQFSVERPDGSNFTLKIRSTKLEDSAMYFCASSGGSRATEAFFGQGTRLTVV.

In this sample, this clonotype turned up many times. One end of the junction is discordant with germline, which a read error may explain. V is TRBV7-6 and J is TRBJ2-5; D gene uncertain. The CDR3 covers 12 residues. The germline gives CDR1 SGHVS, CDR2 FNYEAQ. The CDR3 is CASSFMLETQYF. In DNA, the CDR3 is TGTGCCAGCAGCTTTATGCTGGAGACCCAGTATTTC.

This clonotype showed up just a few times. The rearrangement joins TRBV5-1 to TRBJ2-1; 9 bases map to TRBD2. With 4 bases clipped from V and 0 bases from J, the junction kept 8 bases outside the gene matches. Per the germline V gene, CDR1 is SGHRS and CDR2 is YFSETQ. The CDR3 is 17 residues long. Here the CDR3 reads CASSPGASGNSYNEQFF. The CDR3 nucleotides read TGCGCCAGCAGCCCTGGGGCTAGCGGGAACTCCTACAATGAGCAGTTCTTC.

The chain combines TRBV18 with TRBJ2-1; 7 nucleotides line up with TRBD1. Trimming took 6 bases from V and 0 from J; bases not matched to a gene: 14. There are 18 residues in the CDR3. Germline CDR1 KGHSH, CDR2 LQKENI. In DNA form, the CDR3 reads TGTGCCAGCTCCCCTAAGGGGGCCTTAGGCCGCTCCTACAATGAGCAGTTCTTC. Amino acid sequence: CASSPKGALGRSYNEQFF.

The genes are TRBV27 and TRBJ2-7, with D tentatively TRBD1 (6 bases). The germline V and J ends were trimmed by 5 bases and 0 bases, with 11 bases remaining between them. Germline CDR1 reads MNHEY; CDR2 reads SMNVEV (reference sequence). CDR3 length: 14 residues. As DNA, the CDR3 is TGTGCCAGCAGTCCGTTGGACAGCTCCTACGAGCAGTACTTC. It codes for CASSPLDSSYEQYF.

This clonotype was counted at least ten times. The chain joins TRBV4-1 to TRBJ1-2; no clear D gene. This CDR3 contains 15 residues. Trimming removed 2 bases from V and 0 bases from J, with 10 bases in between. CDR1 is MGHRA and CDR2 is YSYEKL in the germline V gene. The CDR3 protein is CASSQTHSPNYGYTF. CDR3 nucleotide sequence: TGCGCCAGCAGCCAAACCCACAGCCCTAACTATGGCTACACCTTC.

This chain joins TRBV12-3 or TRBV12-4 and TRBJ1-1, with a possible D match to TRBD1 (5 bases). With 6 bases removed from V and 4 bases from J, the gap between germline ends came to 21 bases. The length of the CDR3 is 16 residues. The DNA for the CDR3 is TGTGCCAGCAGGCCTCCACCGGGGGAACGCGGCACTGAAGCTTTCTTT. Protein product: CASRPPPGERGTEAFF.